This TCR beta chain was identified in a study of cytomegalovirus exposure and HLA in healthy donors. For the study at large: Findings of an earlier analysis included some 120 million unique TCR beta sequences from 180 million or so T cells.

While unrecorded immune exposures were likely, the donors were nominally healthy when sampled. A multiplex PCR was run with 60 Vbeta primers and 13 Jbeta primers. Some clones are missing from TCRdb's copy, which holds only in-frame ones; the method was immunoSEQ multiplex PCR. Among fewer than 65,000 clones listed, about 82% were seen once. CDR3 size: 14 residues. CDR1 LNHNV and CDR2 YYDKDF come from the germline V gene (reference sequence). Trimming shortened V by 5 bases and J by 4 bases, and 14 bases separated the two germline ends. Input material: PBMCs. The chain is built from TRBV15 and TRBJ1-2; D ambiguous. The source is a man under 40 in good health and CMV-seronegative. The CDR3 protein is CATSSRLAVYGYTF. The DNA for the CDR3 is TGTGCCACCAGCTCGAGATTAGCAGTCTATGGCTACACCTTC. Full variable domain (rest looked up from reference TRBV15 and TRBJ1-2): DAMVIQNPRYQVTQFGKPVTLSCSQTLNHNVMYWYQQKSSQAPKLLFHYYDKDFNNEADTPDNFQSRRPNTSFCFLDIRSPGLGDTAMYLCATSSRLAVYGYTFGSGTRLTVV.